These 32 T cell receptor beta chains originate from one sample sequenced in a study of cytomegalovirus exposure and HLA in healthy donors. TCRdb's copy holds only in-frame clones and misses some; the assay was immunoSEQ multiplex PCR. There are roughly 43,000 clones in the sample; around 90% occur only once, and 5.6% lies in the top ten. The material sequenced was PBMCs. Receptor source: a man aged 18 to 35 in good health and CMV-seronegative.

The chain employs TRBV4-3 and TRBJ1-2, with 7 bases aligning to TRBD1. Trimming took 3 bases from V and 2 from J; bases not matched to a gene: 9. The CDR3 contains 16 residues. The germline gives CDR1 LGHNA, CDR2 YSLEER. This CDR3 is CASSHPGQDQNYGYTF. CDR3 sequence (DNA): TGCGCCAGCAGCCATCCTGGACAGGACCAAAACTATGGCTACACCTTC.

The chain is built from TRBV11-2 and TRBJ1-4; 9 positions match TRBD1. In germline, CDR1 is SGHAT, CDR2 FQNNGV. The CDR3 loop spans 17 amino acids. The J segment lost 3 bases and the V segment lost 5 bases, leaving 10 bases of the junction unmatched. CDR3 region: CASSQDRGSESNEKLFF. CDR3 coding DNA: TGTGCCAGCAGCCAGGACAGGGGTTCTGAGTCTAATGAAAAACTGTTTTTT.

The chain has TRBV9 and TRBJ2-7; 8 bases match TRBD2. J gave up 3 bases and V 1 base, and 6 bases lay outside the gene matches. The germline V gene encodes CDR1 SGDLS and CDR2 YYNGEE. This CDR3 is 15 amino acids long. This CDR3 reads CASSVQASGFYEQYF. The CDR3, as DNA: TGTGCCAGCAGCGTACAGGCTAGCGGGTTCTACGAGCAGTACTTC.

The chain combines TRBV15 with TRBJ2-5, with D perhaps TRBD1 (6 bases). This CDR3 contains 16 residues. Germline V gene data show CDR1 as LNHNV and CDR2 as YYDKDF (reference sequence). V gave up 1 base and J gave up 2 bases, with 14 bases separating them. The CDR3 is CATSRVGRGQQETQYF. In DNA, the CDR3 is TGTGCCACCAGCAGAGTGGGCAGGGGACAACAAGAGACCCAGTACTTC.

This clone came up once. The rearrangement uses TRBV7-2 and TRBJ2-7; a possible D gene is TRBD2 (7 bases). V was clipped by 3 bases and J by 5 bases, with 11 bases between them. Germline CDR1 and CDR2: SGHTA and FQGNSA. This CDR3 is 13 amino acids long. DNA for the CDR3: TGTGCCAGCAGCTTGGGGGGGCCCAACGAGCAGTACTTC. The encoded protein is CASSLGGPNEQYF.

The rearrangement uses TRBV19 and TRBJ2-5; TRBD1 matches 11 bases. This CDR3 comprises 15 residues. The germline V gene has CDR1 LNHDA and CDR2 SQIVND (reference sequence). Trimming cost V 6 bases and J 5 bases; bases outside gene matches: 8. DNA of the CDR3: TGTGCCAGTAGCTGGACAGGGGGCAGTGGGGAGACCCAGTACTTC. Amino acid sequence: CASSWTGGSGETQYF.

The V and J genes are TRBV2 and TRBJ2-1, with D perhaps TRBD2 (5 bases). The CDR3 sequence is 17 residues long. The V gene's germline CDR1 is SNHLY and CDR2 FYNNEI. V was clipped by 1 base and J by 8 bases, with 21 bases between them. CDR3 sequence: CASSEVPTSNVLHEQFF. The CDR3 DNA reads as TGTGCCAGCAGTGAAGTCCCAACTAGTAACGTACTCCATGAGCAGTTCTTC.

The V call is TRBV7-2, the J call TRBJ2-3; 7 nucleotides line up with TRBD2. Germline V CDR1 and CDR2: SGHTA, FQGNSA. CDR3 length: 14 amino acids. With 4 bases clipped from V and 5 bases from J, the junction kept 6 bases outside the gene matches. CDR3 bases: TGTGCCAGCAGCTGGGGGGGAGTTGAAGATACGCAGTATTTT. The encoded protein is CASSWGGVEDTQYF.

The chain has TRBV7-9 and TRBJ1-6; D uncertain. The CDR3 contains 14 residues. Germline-derived CDR1 and CDR2 are SEHNR and FQNEAQ (reference sequence). With 1 base removed from V and 4 bases from J, the gap between germline ends came to 5 bases. The CDR3 here is CASSLEQYNSPLHF. As DNA, the CDR3 is TGTGCCAGCAGCTTAGAACAGTATAATTCACCCCTCCACTTT. The entire variable domain, with the rest obtained from reference TRBV7-9 and TRBJ1-6, is as follows: DTGVSQNPRHKITKRGQNVTFRCDPISEHNRLYWYRQTLGQGPEFLTYFQNEAQLEKSRLLSDRFSAERPKGSFSTLEIQRTEQGDSAMYLCASSLEQYNSPLHFGNGTRLTVT.

The rearrangement uses TRBV6-4 and TRBJ2-3; TRBD1 agrees at 9 bases. The CDR3 totals 17 residues. Germline assignment: CDR1 MRHNA and CDR2 SNTAGT. V lost 7 bases and J lost 0; bases outside the gene matches: 11. CDR3 sequence reads: CASTPQAGTGSTDTQYF. CDR3 nucleotides: TGTGCCAGCACCCCACAAGCCGGGACAGGGAGCACAGATACGCAGTATTTT.

Here the CDR3 DNA reads TGTGCCAGCAGACTACAGGGGCAAGGGGAAAAACTGTTTTTT. As protein: CASRLQGQGEKLFF. The rearrangement links TRBV13 to TRBJ1-4, with 7 bases that match TRBD1. Per the germline V gene, CDR1 is PRHDT and CDR2 is FYEKMQ (reference sequence). V trimming: 6 bases; J trimming: 8 bases; junction bases outside the gene matches: 9. The CDR3 has 14 amino acids.

The genes are TRBV6-5 and TRBJ2-7; D might be TRBD2 (6 bases). CDR3 size: 14 residues. The germline V gene encodes CDR1 MNHEY and CDR2 SVGAGI. Deletions cut 6 bases from V and 2 bases from J, with 14 bases between. The CDR3 nucleotides read TGTGCCAGCAGCCCGAGTCTAGCGACCTACGAGCAGTACTTC. This gives the protein CASSPSLATYEQYF.

J is TRBJ1-2 and V is TRBV11-2; no definite D call. This CDR3 is built from 11 residues. The germline CDR1 and CDR2 sequences are SGHAT and FQNNGV. The V end was cut by 5 bases, the J end by 6 bases, with 7 bases between. The CDR3 DNA reads TGTGCCAGCAGCAATGGCAATGGCTACACCTTC. As protein: CASSNGNGYTF.

A few counts support this clone. This chain links TRBV7-2 with TRBJ1-2; D is undetermined. With 1 base removed from V and 1 base from J, the gap between germline ends came to 4 bases. This CDR3 is built from 13 residues. CDR1 SGHTA and CDR2 FQGNSA come from the germline V gene. In DNA form, the CDR3 reads TGTGCCAGCAGCTTAGACAATAACTATGGCTACACCTTC. This translates into CASSLDNNYGYTF.

This clone has just one count. This rearrangement joins TRBV28 to TRBJ2-3; maybe TRBD2 (6 bases). The CDR3 extends over 15 amino acids. Germline V gene lookup returns CDR1 MDHEN and CDR2 SYDVKM. The ends were cut back, 5 bases at V and 8 bases at J, with 20 bases in the middle. The CDR3 DNA sequence: TGTGCCAGCAGTCTGCTGGGGGAGGATTATCGTACGCAGTATTTT. Its protein product is CASSLLGEDYRTQYF.

The chain uses TRBV7-3 and TRBJ2-1, with 9 bases identical to TRBD2. CDR1 is SGHTA, CDR2 FQGTGA, per germline. V trimming: 5 bases; J trimming: 2 bases; junction bases outside the gene matches: 4. The CDR3 length is 15 residues. The chain's CDR3 is CASSRTSETYNEQFF. Here the CDR3 DNA reads TGTGCCAGCAGCCGGACTAGCGAGACCTACAATGAGCAGTTCTTC.

The chain recombines TRBV15 with TRBJ1-2; TRBD1 matches at 7 bases. V lost 7 bases and J lost 6; bases outside the gene matches: 5. The germline V gene encodes CDR1 LNHNV and CDR2 YYDKDF (reference sequence). The CDR3 is made up of 12 amino acids. CDR3 DNA: TGTGCCACCAAGCAGGGGGGTAATGGCTACACCTTC. It translates to CATKQGGNGYTF.

The chain employs TRBV7-2 and TRBJ2-3; TRBD2 might be the D (5 bases). The CDR3 spans 17 residues. Germline V CDR1 and CDR2: SGHTA, FQGNSA. V lost 1 base, J lost 2 bases, and 16 bases lay in between. The CDR3, as DNA: TGTGCCAGCAGCTTAGACCTCCGGACTTGGACCACAGATACGCAGTATTTT. Encoded protein: CASSLDLRTWTTDTQYF.

The V gene is TRBV6-5, the J gene TRBJ1-4; D call uncertain. V was cut by 0 bases and J by 8 bases, with 16 bases left in between. The germline V gene encodes CDR1 MNHEY and CDR2 SVGAGI. The CDR3 runs to 16 residues. The CDR3 here is CASSYSFRVAEEKLFF. The CDR3 region has the DNA TGTGCCAGCAGTTACTCATTCCGGGTCGCAGAAGAAAAACTGTTTTTT.

V and J are TRBV27 and TRBJ2-3, with 9 bases matching TRBD2. In germline, CDR1 is MNHEY, CDR2 SMNVEV (reference sequence). The CDR3 extends over 15 amino acids. V trimming: 4 bases; J trimming: 0 bases; junction bases outside the gene matches: 2. This chain's CDR3 is CASSWLAGSTDTQYF. The CDR3 DNA reads as TGTGCCAGCAGTTGGCTAGCGGGAAGCACAGATACGCAGTATTTT.

The chain employs TRBV9 and TRBJ2-7; tentatively, D is TRBD1 (6 bases). The CDR3 totals 13 residues. V lost 4 bases to trimming and J lost 4 bases, with 12 bases between them. Germline CDR1 is SGDLS and CDR2 is YYNGEE. The CDR3 region is CASSPRDTYEQYF. The CDR3 bases are TGTGCCAGCAGCCCTCGGGACACTTACGAGCAGTACTTC. Full variable domain (remainder filled in from reference TRBV9 and TRBJ2-7): DSGVTQTPKHLITATGQRVTLRCSPRSGDLSVYWYQQSLDQGLQFLIQYYNGEERAKGNILERFSAQQFPDLHSELNLSSLELGDSALYFCASSPRDTYEQYFGPGTRLTVT.

This chain joins TRBV7-9 and TRBJ1-1; D perhaps matches TRBD1 (6 bases). The CDR3 covers 13 residues. The V and J ends lost 5 bases and 3 bases respectively, with 10 bases between them. The germline V gene encodes CDR1 SEHNR and CDR2 FQNEAQ (reference sequence). CDR3 bases: TGTGCCAGCAGCGCCAGGGGTTACACTGAAGCTTTCTTT. Translated, it gives CASSARGYTEAFF.

This clone was observed a few times. The chain recombines TRBV20-1 with TRBJ2-1; D is unresolved. Germline V gives CDR1 DFQATT, CDR2 SNEGSKA (reference sequence). The CDR3 consists of 10 residues. V lost 1 base to trimming and J lost 7 bases, with 2 bases between them. CDR3 nucleotides: TGCAGTGCTAGAGTAAATGAGCAGTTCTTC. It is translated as CSARVNEQFF.

This chain connects TRBV19 to TRBJ1-6, with a tentative D call TRBD1 (6 bases). V was clipped by 4 bases and J by 7 bases, with 14 bases between them. The CDR3 is 15 residues long. The germline gives CDR1 LNHDA, CDR2 SQIVND (reference sequence). This chain's CDR3 is CASSNVGQGNSPLHF. CDR3 in DNA: TGTGCCAGTAGTAACGTGGGGCAGGGGAATTCACCCCTCCACTTT.

This clone is a singleton in its sample. The chain has TRBV21-1 and TRBJ1-2; TRBD1, the table's D call, was not compared with the DNA. TRBV21-1 is reported as a pseudogene. This CDR3 spans 16 amino acids. DNA of the CDR3: TGTGCCAGCAGCAAAAGAGTCCAGGGGGCAGGCTATGGCTACACCTTC. Protein: CASSKRVQGAGYGYTF.

The V gene is TRBV7-8, the J gene TRBJ1-1; TRBD1 matches at 11 bases. Germline CDR1 and CDR2: SGHVS and FQNEAQ. V was pared by 3 bases and J by 1 base, with 4 bases of the junction left unmatched. The CDR3 is 16 amino acids. DNA for the CDR3: TGTGCCAGCAGCTTGCCCGGGACAGGGGGGAACACTGAAGCTTTCTTT. Protein: CASSLPGTGGNTEAFF. Based on the CDR3 plus reference TRBV7-8 and TRBJ1-1, the full variable domain is GAGVSQSPRYKVAKRGQDVALRCDPISGHVSLFWYQQALGQGPEFLTYFQNEAQLDKSGLPSDRFFAERPEGSVSTLKIQRTQQEDSAVYLCASSLPGTGGNTEAFFGQGTRLTVV.

The V call is TRBV7-2, the J call TRBJ2-2; 12 bases match TRBD1. V trimming: 2 bases; J trimming: 5 bases; junction bases outside the gene matches: 9. Germline-derived CDR1 and CDR2 are SGHTA and FQGNSA. The CDR3 is 18 residues long. In DNA form, the CDR3 reads TGTGCCAGCAGCTTATACGCCGGGACAGGGGGCAAGACCGGGGAGCTGTTTTTT. Translation: CASSLYAGTGGKTGELFF. The full variable domain, completed using reference TRBV7-2 and TRBJ2-2, is GAGVSQSPSNKVTEKGKDVELRCDPISGHTALYWYRQSLGQGLEFLIYFQGNSAPDKSGLPSDRFSAERTGGSVSTLTIQRTQQEDSAVYLCASSLYAGTGGKTGELFFGEGSRLTVL.

This sequence joins TRBV5-1 and TRBJ2-5; 16 bases agree with TRBD2. Germline V gives CDR1 SGHRS, CDR2 YFSETQ. The CDR3 runs to 17 residues. With 4 bases clipped from V and 2 bases from J, the junction kept 5 bases outside the gene matches. The CDR3 loop reads CASSPGTSGGAQETQYF. CDR3 sequence (DNA): TGCGCCAGCAGCCCGGGGACTAGCGGGGGGGCACAAGAGACCCAGTACTTC. Combining the CDR3 with reference TRBV5-1 and TRBJ2-5 gives the whole variable domain KAGVTQTPRYLIKTRGQQVTLSCSPISGHRSVSWYQQTPGQGLQFLFEYFSETQRNKGNFPGRFSGRQFSNSRSEMNVSTLELGDSALYLCASSPGTSGGAQETQYFGPGTRLLVL.

The chain joins TRBV7-9 to TRBJ2-3; tentatively, D is TRBD2 (6 bases). Between the trimmed V and J ends, which lost 5 bases and 5 bases, there was a span of 11 bases. From germline, CDR1 is SEHNR and CDR2 FQNEAQ (reference sequence). This CDR3 contains 13 residues. The CDR3 DNA is TGTGCCAGCAGCGGAGGAGGGATAGATACGCAGTATTTT. The encoded protein is CASSGGGIDTQYF.

This clone appeared once. The rearrangement joins TRBV27 to TRBJ2-4; D remains ambiguous. The CDR3 extends over 16 amino acids. V lost 5 bases, J lost 1 base, and 15 bases lay in between. Germline lookup yields CDR1 MNHEY and CDR2 SMNVEV (reference sequence). In nucleotides, the CDR3 is TGTGCCAGCAGTCGACCTTCCCTAGTGGCCAAAAACATTCAGTACTTC. Encoded protein: CASSRPSLVAKNIQYF.

The chain has TRBV27 and TRBJ1-1; 8 nucleotides agree with TRBD1. Per the germline V gene, CDR1 is MNHEY and CDR2 is SMNVEV (reference sequence). The CDR3 has 14 amino acids. V was clipped by 6 bases and J by 0 bases; unmatched bases: 3. For the CDR3, the DNA is TGTGCCAGCAGGACAGGGGCCCTGAACACTGAAGCTTTCTTT. Amino acid sequence: CASRTGALNTEAFF.

The table lists this clone with a count of one. V is TRBV7-2 and J is TRBJ2-3; tentative D call: TRBD1 (5 bases). Trimming shortened V by 5 bases and J by 0 bases, and 15 bases separated the two germline ends. Germline V gene data show CDR1 as SGHTA and CDR2 as FQGNSA. This CDR3 has 16 residues. CDR3 region: CASSLLKGPSTDTQYF. CDR3 in DNA: TGTGCCAGCAGCCTACTAAAGGGGCCGAGCACAGATACGCAGTATTTT.